This T cell receptor beta chain was identified in a study of regulatory T cells in long-lasting Graves disease. Time point noted: newly diagnosed GD, antithyroid drugs for less than 3 months. PBMC-derived RNA was used for the TCR library. EDTA tubes received about 9.2 milliliters of collected peripheral blood. The authors built TCR beta libraries using iRepertoire HTBI primers and Arm-PCR of CDR3 regions. MiXCR was run by TCRdb on the multiplex PCR reads, yielding one entry per CDR3 protein. The sample lists around 420,000 distinct CDR3 sequences, over 12% occurring once. Deletions cut 3 bases from V and 0 bases from J, with 9 bases between. This CDR3 contains 15 residues. CDR1 is MNHEY, CDR2 SMNVEV, per germline (reference sequence). Whole-study results and caveats: Persistent disease was associated with favored TRBV28 usage and with favored use of TRBJ1-2 and TRBJ2-5.

This clonotype was counted many times. Its antigen is currently unknown. The sample also formed part of further work on T cells in Graves' hyperthyroidism and ophthalmopathy. That study adds: Hyperthyroidism patients were newly diagnosed, had disease duration under 2 months, and were aged 18 to 65 years. Expanded thyroid clonotypes (above 0.001) were mostly also found in blood.

The TCR was taken from a middle-aged woman with Graves disease. The gene calls are TRBV27 and TRBJ2-1; D perhaps matches TRBD2 (6 bases). The material was peripheral blood mononuclear cells (PBMCs), obtained at new diagnosis, from a patient treated with antithyroid drugs. The CDR3 nucleotides are TGTGCCAGCAGTTTGGAGGGGCGCTCCTACAATGAGCAGTTCTTC. Translated, it gives CASSLEGRSYNEQFF.